This T cell receptor (beta chain) was observed in a study of T-cell memory formation after mild COVID-19. Study results and caveats: A second wave expanding day 15 to 37 was CD4+-biased; contracting clones were balanced. Shrinking CD4+ clones resided mostly in CM and EM, and CD8+ ones in EMRA. Researchers could not confirm that second-wave clones peaking on day 37 targeted SARS-CoV-2.

cDNA libraries for TCR alpha and TCR beta, carrying sample barcodes and UMIs, came from 5'RACE with constant-segment primers. TCRdb fed the 5' RACE reads into MiXCR, producing one record per CDR3 protein. The data hold more than 35,000 distinct CDR3 sequences, with 7.5% to 10% observed a single time. Germline loops: CDR1 LGHDT, CDR2 YNNKEL (reference sequence). This CDR3 spans 13 amino acids. V lost 0 bases and J 7 bases, leaving 9 bases between the germline ends. Of note for this clonotype: Its antigen is as yet unknown.

This clonotype originated in an adult woman who had mild COVID-19 (a few samples of this study predate the infection). Cell type and time point are not known. This sequence joins TRBV3-1 and TRBJ1-2; D unresolved. The sequenced sample was PBMCs or a T cell subset sorted from them (not recorded which). The CDR3 region is CASSQDGQSGYTF. CDR3 in DNA: TGTGCCAGCAGCCAAGATGGCCAGAGTGGCTACACCTTC. Supplemented by reference TRBV3-1 and TRBJ1-2, the full variable domain reads DTAVSQTPKYLVTQMGNDKSIKCEQNLGHDTMYWYKQDSKKFLKIMFSYNNKELIINETVPNRFSPKSPDKAHLNLHINSLELGDSAVYFCASSQDGQSGYTFGSGTRLTVV.